These 14 T cell receptor beta chains came from one sample sequenced in a study of cytomegalovirus exposure and HLA in healthy donors. PCR involved 60 Vbeta and 13 Jbeta primers. This table comes from immunoSEQ multiplex PCR, and its TCRdb copy is limited to in-frame clones, with some not included. This table has 200,000 to 250,000 clones, approximately 83% appearing once. The specimen was PBMCs. All receptors come from a girl aged 5 to 17 in good health and CMV-seronegative.

The J gene is TRBJ1-2, the V gene TRBV7-9, with D unclear. Per germline, CDR1 SEHNR and CDR2 FQNEAQ (reference sequence). V lost 2 bases and J lost 4, with 17 bases in between. The CDR3 totals 16 residues. Here the CDR3 reads CASSLPLPARGYGYTF. CDR3 DNA: TGTGCCAGCAGCTTACCCCTCCCCGCCCGGGGCTATGGCTACACCTTC. Looking up the rest from reference TRBV7-9 and TRBJ1-2 gives the full variable domain: DTGVSQNPRHKITKRGQNVTFRCDPISEHNRLYWYRQTLGQGPEFLTYFQNEAQLEKSRLLSDRFSAERPKGSFSTLEIQRTEQGDSAMYLCASSLPLPARGYGYTFGSGTRLTVV.

The chain couples TRBV19 to TRBJ2-7, with TRBD2 matching over 12 bases. The V gene's germline CDR1 is LNHDA and CDR2 SQIVND (reference sequence). The CDR3 has 17 amino acids. Germline trimming cut 6 bases from V and 0 bases from J; bases unmatched to any gene: 9. The DNA for the CDR3 is TGTGCCAGTAGCGCGACTAGCGGGAGAAAAAACTCCTACGAGCAGTACTTC. Encoded protein: CASSATSGRKNSYEQYF.

The chain recombines TRBV7-9 with TRBJ2-1; 9 nucleotides agree with TRBD1. J lost 5 bases, V lost 5 bases, and 7 bases had no gene match. Per the germline V gene, CDR1 is SEHNR and CDR2 is FQNEAQ (reference sequence). The CDR3 extends over 15 amino acids. CDR3 sequence reads: CASSTRDRVNNEQFF. CDR3 coding DNA: TGTGCCAGCAGCACTAGGGACAGGGTCAACAATGAGCAGTTCTTC.

The J gene is TRBJ1-4, the V gene TRBV6-6, with D unclear. Looked up from germline, CDR1 is MNHNY and CDR2 is SVGAGI (reference sequence). V lost 3 bases to trimming and J lost 8 bases, with 13 bases between them. This CDR3 comprises 14 residues. The CDR3 DNA is TGTGCCAGCAGTTATATCCCGAGGAGGGAAAAACTGTTTTTT. It is translated as CASSYIPRREKLFF.

This rearrangement joins TRBV27 to TRBJ2-2; TRBD1 aligns across 7 bases. The junction had 4 bases not matched to a gene; V was cut back by 6 bases and J by 0 bases. This CDR3 is 15 amino acids long. Germline CDR1 MNHEY, CDR2 SMNVEV (reference sequence). The CDR3 DNA sequence: TGTGCCAGCAGGCCGACAGGGACGAACACCGGGGAGCTGTTTTTT. Translation: CASRPTGTNTGELFF.

The chain combines TRBV7-9 with TRBJ2-3; 8 bases align to TRBD2. The CDR3 has 15 amino acids. V lost 6 bases and J lost 0; bases outside the gene matches: 5. Germline assignment: CDR1 SEHNR and CDR2 FQNEAQ (reference sequence). The CDR3 DNA sequence: TGTGCCAGCAGTCTACTAGCGGTTAGCACAGATACGCAGTATTTT. Protein product: CASSLLAVSTDTQYF. The entire variable domain, with the rest obtained from reference TRBV7-9 and TRBJ2-3, is as follows: DTGVSQNPRHKITKRGQNVTFRCDPISEHNRLYWYRQTLGQGPEFLTYFQNEAQLEKSRLLSDRFSAERPKGSFSTLEIQRTEQGDSAMYLCASSLLAVSTDTQYFGPGTRLTVL.

The chain is built from TRBV28 and TRBJ2-7; 11 bases fit TRBD2. V lost 6 bases to trimming and J lost 7 bases; unmatched junction nucleotides: 8. CDR1 and CDR2 from the germline V gene are MDHEN and SYDVKM. This CDR3 has 14 residues. The CDR3 DNA follows: TGTGCCAGCAGGCTTAGCGGGAGGGAGAGGGAGCAGTACTTC. Residues: CASRLSGREREQYF. The full variable domain, in which reference TRBV28 and TRBJ2-7 provide the parts outside the CDR3, is DVKVTQSSRYLVKRTGEKVFLECVQDMDHENMFWYRQDPGLGLRLIYFSYDVKMKEKGDIPEGYSVSREKKERFSLILESASTNQTSMYLCASRLSGREREQYFGPGTRLTVT.

The rearrangement joins TRBV11-2 to TRBJ2-6; 9 nucleotides match TRBD2. Looked up from germline, CDR1 is SGHAT and CDR2 is FQNNGV. V was clipped by 7 bases and J by 0 bases; unmatched bases: 13. CDR3 size: 19 residues. The CDR3 DNA reads TGTGCCAGCACCATTAGGGTAGCGGGGGACTCCTCTGGGGCCAACGTCCTGACTTTC. This gives the protein CASTIRVAGDSSGANVLTF.

CDR3 sequence (DNA): TGTGCCAGCAACCTACGACAGGTGAACACTGAAGCTTTCTTT. Translated, it gives CASNLRQVNTEAFF. The V gene is TRBV6-5, the J gene TRBJ1-1; perhaps TRBD1 as D (6 bases). The CDR3 runs to 14 residues. The germline V gene encodes CDR1 MNHEY and CDR2 SVGAGI. V was pared by 7 bases and J by 0 bases, with 12 bases between.

This rearrangement joins TRBV7-2 to TRBJ2-7; TRBD2 matches at 9 bases. This CDR3 has 16 amino acids. Per germline, CDR1 SGHTA and CDR2 FQGNSA. V shed 0 bases and J 6 bases; nucleotides not matched to a gene: 9. CDR3 DNA sequence: TGTGCCAGCAGCTTAGCGGGCGGGGGGGCCGTGCGCGAGCAGTACTTC. Protein sequence: CASSLAGGGAVREQYF.

V and J are TRBV5-1 and TRBJ2-6; no clear D. Looked up from germline, CDR1 is SGHRS and CDR2 is YFSETQ. The CDR3 has 16 residues. The germline V and J ends were trimmed by 1 base and 2 bases, with 10 bases remaining between them. The CDR3 loop is CASSLITRAGANVLTF. The DNA for the CDR3 is TGCGCCAGCAGCTTGATAACCCGGGCTGGGGCCAACGTCCTGACTTTC.

This clone is a singleton in its sample. The rearrangement uses TRBV19 and TRBJ1-5; TRBD1 agrees at 9 bases. The V gene's germline CDR1 is LNHDA and CDR2 SQIVND (reference sequence). The trim removed 5 bases at V and 4 bases at J, leaving 12 bases unmatched. This CDR3 spans 17 amino acids. The CDR3: CASSLTRDRASNQPQHF. For the CDR3, the DNA is TGTGCCAGTAGTCTTACGAGGGACAGGGCCTCAAATCAGCCCCAGCATTTT. The entire variable domain, with the rest obtained from reference TRBV19 and TRBJ1-5, is as follows: DGGITQSPKYLFRKEGQNVTLSCEQNLNHDAMYWYRQDPGQGLRLIYYSQIVNDFQKGDIAEGYSVSREKKESFPLTVTSAQKNPTAFYLCASSLTRDRASNQPQHFGDGTRLSIL.

The genes are TRBV6-1 and TRBJ1-4, with D hard to call. The CDR3 is made up of 14 amino acids. Per the germline V gene, CDR1 is MNHNS and CDR2 is SASEGT. Deletions cut 6 bases from V and 7 bases from J, with 15 bases between. The CDR3 loop is CASSLVEGTEKLFF. CDR3 DNA: TGTGCCAGCAGCCTAGTCGAGGGTACTGAAAAACTGTTTTTT.

The chain is built from TRBV28 and TRBJ1-6; a possible D gene is TRBD1 (6 bases). Trimming removed 3 bases from V and 3 bases from J, with 15 bases in between. Looked up from germline, CDR1 is MDHEN and CDR2 is SYDVKM. The CDR3 is 17 amino acids. DNA of the CDR3: TGTGCCAGCAGTTTGTCCTCCAGGGGCCACTATAATTCACCCCTCCACTTT. As protein: CASSLSSRGHYNSPLHF.